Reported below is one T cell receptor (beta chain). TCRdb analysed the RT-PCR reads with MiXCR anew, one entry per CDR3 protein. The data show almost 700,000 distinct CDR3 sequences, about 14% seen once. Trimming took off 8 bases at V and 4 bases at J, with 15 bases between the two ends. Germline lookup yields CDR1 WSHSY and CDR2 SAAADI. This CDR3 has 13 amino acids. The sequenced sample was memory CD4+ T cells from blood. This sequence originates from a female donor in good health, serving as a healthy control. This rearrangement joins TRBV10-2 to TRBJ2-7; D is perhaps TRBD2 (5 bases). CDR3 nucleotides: TGCGCCAGCGGCCGGGAACACGCGTACGAGCAGTACTTC. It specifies CASGREHAYEQYF.